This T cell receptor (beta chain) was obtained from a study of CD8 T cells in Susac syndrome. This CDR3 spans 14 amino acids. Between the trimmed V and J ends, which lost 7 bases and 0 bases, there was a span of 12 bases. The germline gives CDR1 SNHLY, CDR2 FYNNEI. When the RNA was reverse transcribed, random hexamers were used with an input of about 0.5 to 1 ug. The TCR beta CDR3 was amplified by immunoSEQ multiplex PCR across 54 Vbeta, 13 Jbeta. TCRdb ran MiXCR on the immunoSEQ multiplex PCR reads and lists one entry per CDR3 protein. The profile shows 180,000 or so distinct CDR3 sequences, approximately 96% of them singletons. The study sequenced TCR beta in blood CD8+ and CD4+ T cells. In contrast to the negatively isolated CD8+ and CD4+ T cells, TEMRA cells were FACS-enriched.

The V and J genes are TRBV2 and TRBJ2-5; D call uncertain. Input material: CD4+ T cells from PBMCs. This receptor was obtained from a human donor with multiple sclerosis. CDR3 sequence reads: CASTNSRNQETQYF. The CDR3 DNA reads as TGTGCCAGCACCAACAGCCGAAACCAAGAGACCCAGTACTTC.